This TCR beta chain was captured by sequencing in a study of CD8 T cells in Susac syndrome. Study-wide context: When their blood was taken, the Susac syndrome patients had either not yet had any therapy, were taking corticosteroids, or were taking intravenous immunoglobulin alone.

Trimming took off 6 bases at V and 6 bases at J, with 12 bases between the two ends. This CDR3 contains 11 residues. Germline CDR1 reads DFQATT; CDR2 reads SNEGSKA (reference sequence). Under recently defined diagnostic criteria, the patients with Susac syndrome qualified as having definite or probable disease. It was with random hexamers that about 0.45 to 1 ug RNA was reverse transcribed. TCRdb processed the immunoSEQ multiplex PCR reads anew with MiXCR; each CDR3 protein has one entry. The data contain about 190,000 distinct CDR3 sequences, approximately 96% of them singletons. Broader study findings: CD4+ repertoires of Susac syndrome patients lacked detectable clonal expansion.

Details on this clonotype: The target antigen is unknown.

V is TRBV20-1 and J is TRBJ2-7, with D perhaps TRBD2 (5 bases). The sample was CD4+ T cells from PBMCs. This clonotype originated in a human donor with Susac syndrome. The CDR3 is CSADGGFEQYF. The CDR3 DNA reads TGCAGTGCGGATGGCGGGTTCGAGCAGTACTTC.